This T cell receptor beta chain was captured in a study of CD8+ T cells in alopecia areata. At the level of the study: At a dose of 5 to 10 mg twice daily, oral tofacitinib was given to treated patients.

Deletions cut 9 bases from V and 2 bases from J, with 10 bases between. The CDR3 has 12 residues. Germline V gene sequence: CDR1 SNHLY, CDR2 FYNNEI. About this clone itself: What it recognizes is unknown.

Study results and limitations: Mouse data revealed clearer TCR sharing than patient data did, a gap possibly tied to HLA.

Individuals with alopecia areata gave both lesional scalp punch biopsies and peripheral blood for collection. The authors extracted RNA and reverse transcribed it into cDNA as the sequencing template. TCRdb's copy holds only in-frame clones and misses some; the assay was immunoSEQ multiplex PCR. This table has some 170,000 clones, roughly 66% appearing once. V usage is TRBV2 and J usage is TRBJ1-2, with D uncertain. This TCR came from a human donor with alopecia areata. The sequenced sample was CD8+ T cells sorted from blood, obtained at week 0. Here the CDR3 DNA reads TGTGCCAGGGGTGCGGAAAACTATGGCTACACCTTC. Its protein is CARGAENYGYTF.